What follows are 22 T cell receptor beta chains derived from one specimen sequenced in a study of blood T cell repertoires in COVID-19. Sequencing used immunoSEQ multiplex PCR; TCRdb keeps in-frame clones, though not all of them. The sample includes 85,000 to 100,000 clones, 75% to 85% of them seen just once. Sequencing was done on a sample of peripheral blood. The receptors stem from a human donor in a cohort sampled during active COVID-19.

V usage is TRBV28 and J usage is TRBJ2-7; TRBD1 is a possible D gene (6 bases). Germline loops: CDR1 MDHEN, CDR2 SYDVKM. Trimming left V 4 bases short and J 0 bases short, with 13 bases between. The CDR3 loop spans 15 amino acids. CDR3 in DNA: TGTGCCAGCAGTTCCACTAGACAGGACTCCTACGAGCAGTACTTC. It codes for CASSSTRQDSYEQYF.

This clone has just a few counts. The rearrangement links TRBV3-1 (or the pseudogene TRBV3-2) to TRBJ1-2; 8 bases align to TRBD1. Germline V gene lookup returns CDR1 LGHDT and CDR2 YNNKEL (reference sequence). CDR3 length: 16 residues. J lost 7 bases, V lost 0 bases, and 10 bases had no gene match. The CDR3 reads CASSQDVGQGASGYTF. CDR3 coding DNA: TGTGCCAGCAGCCAAGACGTCGGCCAGGGGGCATCTGGCTACACCTTC.

In the case of this clone: Other DNA sequences in this sample translate to the same CDR3. V is TRBV18 and J is TRBJ2-3; possibly TRBD1 for D (6 bases). The CDR3 covers 15 residues. From germline, CDR1 is KGHSH and CDR2 LQKENI. Trimming left V 6 bases short and J 0 bases short, with 13 bases between. The CDR3 nucleotides read TGTGCCAGCTCCCCGGTTACAGGGAGCACAGATACGCAGTATTTT. Translation: CASSPVTGSTDTQYF.

This clone was seen just once. The chain employs TRBV5-1 and TRBJ2-7, with D possibly matching TRBD1 (6 bases). Germline assignment: CDR1 SGHRS and CDR2 YFSETQ. Trimming took 0 bases from V and 0 from J, leaving 7 bases between them. CDR3 size: 14 residues. The CDR3 here is CASSLDRASYEQYF. As DNA, the CDR3 is TGCGCCAGCAGCTTGGACAGGGCCTCCTACGAGCAGTACTTC.

This chain's CDR3 is CASSLDRGYEQYF. CDR3 in DNA: TGTGCCAGCAGCTTGGACAGAGGGTACGAGCAGTACTTC. The chain is built from TRBV5-8 and TRBJ2-7, with D possibly being TRBD2 (5 bases). V lost 0 bases and J 4 bases, leaving 8 bases between the germline ends. The CDR3 extends over 13 amino acids. Germline V CDR1 and CDR2: SGHTS, YDEGEE.

The chain joins TRBV6-5 to TRBJ2-7, with TRBD2 identical over 7 bases. The germline V gene encodes CDR1 MNHEY and CDR2 SVGAGI. The V and J ends lost 6 bases and 3 bases, in that order; junction bases with no gene match: 5. The CDR3 runs 13 residues. In DNA, the CDR3 is TGTGCCAGCAGCACACTAGCGCTCTACGAGCAGTACTTC. This translates into CASSTLALYEQYF.

The rearrangement joins TRBV7-3 to TRBJ2-1; 9 bases map to TRBD2. Germline CDR1 and CDR2: SGHTA and FQGTGA. This CDR3 contains 16 residues. V lost 7 bases to trimming and J lost 4 bases; unmatched junction nucleotides: 11. CDR3 sequence: CASKRAGGPQYNEQFF. In DNA form, the CDR3 reads TGTGCCAGCAAGCGGGCGGGAGGGCCCCAATACAATGAGCAGTTCTTC.

The J gene is TRBJ2-1, the V gene TRBV5-1; 12 bases match TRBD2. V gave up 3 bases and J gave up 0 bases; unmatched junction bases: 10. Germline lookup yields CDR1 SGHRS and CDR2 YFSETQ. This CDR3 has 19 residues. The CDR3 region has the DNA TGCGCCAGCAGCTCCCGAGGACTAGCGGGATCAAGCTCCTACAATGAGCAGTTCTTC. This encodes CASSSRGLAGSSSYNEQFF.

This clone was observed a handful of times. V usage is TRBV7-9 and J usage is TRBJ2-5; 11 positions agree with TRBD1. This CDR3 spans 15 amino acids. Trimming removed 1 base from V and 4 bases from J; junction bases left unmatched: 2. Germline lookup yields CDR1 SEHNR and CDR2 FQNEAQ (reference sequence). CDR3 sequence: CASSLGTGGAETQYF. The CDR3 bases are TGTGCCAGCAGCTTAGGGACAGGGGGCGCAGAGACCCAGTACTTC.

This clone was found many times. The chain combines TRBV3-1 (or the pseudogene TRBV3-2) with TRBJ2-7; 7 positions agree with TRBD1. Germline CDR1 is LGHDT and CDR2 is YNNKEL (reference sequence). The CDR3 loop spans 14 amino acids. Trimming removed 5 bases from V and 6 bases from J; junction bases left unmatched: 10. CDR3 residues: CASSKSETGPEQYF. CDR3 DNA: TGTGCCAGCAGCAAATCAGAGACAGGGCCCGAGCAGTACTTC.

V and J are TRBV11-2 and TRBJ2-2; weak D call: TRBD2 (5 bases). V was trimmed by 5 bases and J by 7 bases, leaving 20 bases between them. Germline V CDR1 and CDR2: SGHAT, FQNNGV. This CDR3 comprises 16 residues. CDR3 amino acids: CASSPRRDFWGGELFF. The CDR3 nucleotides are TGTGCCAGCAGCCCGAGACGGGATTTCTGGGGCGGGGAGCTGTTTTTT. Together with reference TRBV11-2 and TRBJ2-2, the CDR3 gives the full variable domain: EAGVAQSPRYKIIEKRQSVAFWCNPISGHATLYWYQQILGQGPKLLIQFQNNGVVDDSQLPKDRFSAERLKGVDSTLKIQPAKLEDSAVYLCASSPRRDFWGGELFFGEGSRLTVL.

The chain has TRBV19 and TRBJ2-6; TRBD1 might be the D (6 bases). Per the germline V gene, CDR1 is LNHDA and CDR2 is SQIVND (reference sequence). The length of the CDR3 is 16 residues. V shed 11 bases and J shed 0 bases, with 17 bases lying between them. CDR3 in DNA: TGTGCCTCCGATTCTACAGGGACCTCTGGGGCCAACGTCCTGACTTTC. Protein: CASDSTGTSGANVLTF.

The chain combines TRBV11-2 with TRBJ2-7, with 9 bases that match TRBD2. V gave up 4 bases and J gave up 5 bases; unmatched junction bases: 9. From germline, CDR1 is SGHAT and CDR2 FQNNGV. This CDR3 is 15 amino acids long. CDR3 DNA sequence: TGTGCCAGCAGCTCAACCGGGACTAGCCCCGACGAGCAGTACTTC. Encoded protein: CASSSTGTSPDEQYF. Looking up the rest from reference TRBV11-2 and TRBJ2-7 gives the full variable domain: EAGVAQSPRYKIIEKRQSVAFWCNPISGHATLYWYQQILGQGPKLLIQFQNNGVVDDSQLPKDRFSAERLKGVDSTLKIQPAKLEDSAVYLCASSSTGTSPDEQYFGPGTRLTVT.

The chain joins TRBV2 to TRBJ1-1; D not resolved. Germline V gene data show CDR1 as SNHLY and CDR2 as FYNNEI. The CDR3 has 13 amino acids. The germline V and J ends were trimmed by 7 bases and 1 base, with 10 bases remaining between them. The CDR3 region is CASMRGQNTEAFF. In DNA, the CDR3 is TGTGCCAGCATGCGAGGCCAGAACACTGAAGCTTTCTTT.

This clone was observed a few times. The rearrangement joins TRBV4-3 to TRBJ2-2, with 7 bases that match TRBD1. The germline CDR1 and CDR2 sequences are LGHNA and YSLEER. The CDR3 totals 14 residues. J was trimmed by 3 bases and V by 4 bases; bases with no gene match: 2. CDR3: CASSRGQDTGELFF. The CDR3 region has the DNA TGCGCCAGCAGCCGCGGACAGGACACCGGGGAGCTGTTTTTT.

The V gene is TRBV5-4, the J gene TRBJ2-2; 9 bases fit TRBD1. CDR3 length: 16 residues. The V segment lost 2 bases and the J segment 7 bases; nucleotides outside the gene matches: 9. Germline-derived CDR1 and CDR2 are SGHNT and YYREEE (reference sequence). Written as DNA, the CDR3 is TGTGCCAGCAGCTTACCAAGGACAGGGGTCGTCGGGGAGCTGTTTTTT. Its translation is CASSLPRTGVVGELFF. The full variable domain, completed using reference TRBV5-4 and TRBJ2-2, is ETGVTQSPTHLIKTRGQQVTLRCSSQSGHNTVSWYQQALGQGPQFIFQYYREEENGRGNFPPRFSGLQFPNYSSELNVNALELDDSALYLCASSLPRTGVVGELFFGEGSRLTVL.

The chain is built from TRBV3-1 (or the pseudogene TRBV3-2) and TRBJ2-1, with 11 bases fitting TRBD2. V gave up 3 bases and J gave up 6 bases; unmatched junction bases: 1. This CDR3 has 14 amino acids. Germline CDR1 and CDR2: LGHDT and YNNKEL (reference sequence). The CDR3 sequence is CASSHLAGGNEQFF. The CDR3 nucleotides read TGTGCCAGCAGCCATCTAGCGGGAGGCAATGAGCAGTTCTTC.

This clone was seen a few times. The rearrangement links TRBV7-9 to TRBJ2-2; the match to TRBD1 covers 7 bases. The CDR3 has 14 residues. The ends lost 4 bases at V and 10 bases at J; junction bases unmatched: 9. Germline loops: CDR1 SEHNR, CDR2 FQNEAQ (reference sequence). The CDR3 here is CASSWGSRGTELFF. In DNA, the CDR3 is TGTGCCAGCAGCTGGGGGTCCAGGGGGACGGAGCTGTTTTTT.

This sequence joins TRBV4-2 and TRBJ2-1, with a tentative D call TRBD2 (5 bases). Germline V gene lookup returns CDR1 LGHNA and CDR2 YNFKEQ. The CDR3 extends over 15 amino acids. V gave up 6 bases and J gave up 7 bases, with 19 bases separating them. The CDR3: CASSPQEGVTNEQFF. The CDR3 DNA reads as TGTGCCAGCAGTCCCCAAGAGGGAGTGACGAATGAGCAGTTCTTC.

This clone was observed a few times. This chain links TRBV19 with TRBJ1-2; 9 bases align to TRBD1. V shed 3 bases and J 8 bases; nucleotides not matched to a gene: 4. CDR1 and CDR2 from the germline V gene are LNHDA and SQIVND (reference sequence). CDR3 length: 13 residues. Written as DNA, the CDR3 is TGTGCCAGTAGTATCGAGGGACAGGGAGGCTACACCTTC. This gives the protein CASSIEGQGGYTF. Drawing the rest from reference TRBV19 and TRBJ1-2, the complete variable domain is DGGITQSPKYLFRKEGQNVTLSCEQNLNHDAMYWYRQDPGQGLRLIYYSQIVNDFQKGDIAEGYSVSREKKESFPLTVTSAQKNPTAFYLCASSIEGQGGYTFGSGTRLTVV.

The CDR3: CASSPRGAHNEQFF. DNA of the CDR3: TGTGCCAGCAGCCCGCGGGGGGCCCACAATGAGCAGTTCTTC. The V and J genes are TRBV11-3 and TRBJ2-1; 8 bases fit TRBD2. Losses at the gene ends were 5 bases for V and 5 bases for J; bases not matched to a gene: 5. The CDR3 contains 14 residues. Per germline, CDR1 SGHNT and CDR2 YENEEA.

The gene calls are TRBV6-6 and TRBJ2-5, with 8 bases fitting TRBD2. Germline V gene sequence: CDR1 MNHNY, CDR2 SVGAGI (reference sequence). This CDR3 region has 16 residues. The V and J ends lost 0 bases and 4 bases, in that order; junction bases with no gene match: 7. CDR3 in DNA: TGTGCCAGCAGTTACTCGTCTCCGGGAGGGCGAGAGACCCAGTACTTC. Translating gives CASSYSSPGGRETQYF.